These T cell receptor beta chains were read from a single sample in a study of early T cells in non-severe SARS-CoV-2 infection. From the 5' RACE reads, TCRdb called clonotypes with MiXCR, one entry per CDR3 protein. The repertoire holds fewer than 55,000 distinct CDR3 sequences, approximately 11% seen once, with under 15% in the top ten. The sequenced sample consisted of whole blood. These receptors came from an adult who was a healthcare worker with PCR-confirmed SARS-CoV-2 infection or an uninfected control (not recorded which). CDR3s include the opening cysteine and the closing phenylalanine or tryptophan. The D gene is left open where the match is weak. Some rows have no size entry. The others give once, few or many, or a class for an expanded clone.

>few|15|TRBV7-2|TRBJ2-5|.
CASSWSGGGAETQYF
TGTGCCAGCAGCTGGAGTGGTGGCGGGGCAGAGACCCAGTACTTC
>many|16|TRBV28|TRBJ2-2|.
CASSPSGRANTGELFF
TGTGCCAGCAGTCCGTCGGGCCGAGCGAACACCGGGGAGCTGTTTTTT
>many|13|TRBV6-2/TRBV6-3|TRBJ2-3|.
CASKRASTDTQYF
TGTGCCAGCAAACGCGCTAGCACAGATACGCAGTATTTT
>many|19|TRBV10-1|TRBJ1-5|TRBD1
CASRLRDRVQLFSNQPQHF
TGCGCCAGCAGACTCCGGGACAGGGTTCAACTTTTCAGCAATCAGCCCCAGCATTTT
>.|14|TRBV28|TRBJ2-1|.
CASSLWVSYNEQFF
TGTGCCAGCAGTTTATGGGTCTCCTACAATGAGCAGTTCTTC
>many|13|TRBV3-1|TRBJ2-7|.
CASSQTRGLAQYF
TGTGCCAGCAGCCAGACCCGGGGGCTCGCGCAGTACTTC
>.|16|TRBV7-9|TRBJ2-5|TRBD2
CASSLTSGGGRETQYF
TGTGCCAGCAGCTTAACTAGCGGGGGAGGGCGAGAGACCCAGTACTTC
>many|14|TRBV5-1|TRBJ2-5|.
CASSLGGAQETQYF
TGTGCCAGCAGTTTAGGGGGGGCCCAAGAGACCCAGTACTTC
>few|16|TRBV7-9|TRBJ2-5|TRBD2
CASSSLTSGYQETQYF
TGTGCCAGCAGCTCTCTGACTAGCGGCTACCAAGAGACCCAGTACTTC
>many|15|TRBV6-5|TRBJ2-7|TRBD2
CASSYFTAGGYEQYF
TGTGCCAGCAGTTACTTCACAGCGGGGGGCTACGAGCAGTACTTC
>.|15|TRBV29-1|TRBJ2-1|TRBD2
CSVENGTSGWDEQFF
TGCAGCGTTGAAAACGGGACTAGCGGCTGGGATGAGCAGTTCTTC
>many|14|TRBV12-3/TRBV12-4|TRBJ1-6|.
CASRVEDTNSPLHF
TGTGCCAGCAGGGTGGAAGACACCAATTCACCCCTCCACTTT
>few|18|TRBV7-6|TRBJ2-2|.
CASSLLPEGSGATGELFF
TGTGCCAGCAGCTTATTGCCAGAGGGTAGCGGAGCAACCGGGGAGCTGTTTTTT
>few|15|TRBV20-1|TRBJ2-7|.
CSARDREDSSYEQYF
TGCAGTGCTAGAGATCGGGAGGACAGCTCCTACGAGCAGTACTTC
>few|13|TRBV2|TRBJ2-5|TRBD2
CASGGGPKETQYF
TGTGCCAGCGGGGGGGGACCAAAAGAGACCCAGTACTTC
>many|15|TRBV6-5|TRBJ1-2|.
CASSYSSGGGSGYTF
TGTGCCAGCAGTTACTCTTCGGGGGGTGGAAGTGGCTACACCTTC
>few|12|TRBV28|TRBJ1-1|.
CASSSLRFEAFF
TGTGCCAGCAGTTCCTTGCGGTTTGAAGCTTTCTTT
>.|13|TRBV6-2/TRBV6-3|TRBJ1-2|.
CASSYSRDYGYTF
TGTGCCAGCAGTTACTCGAGAGATTATGGCTACACCTTC
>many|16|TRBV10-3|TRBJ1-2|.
CAISESVLKTNYGYTF
TGTGCCATCAGTGAGTCGGTCCTGAAAACTAACTATGGCTACACCTTC
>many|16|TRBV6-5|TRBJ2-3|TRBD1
CASSHIGTGRADTQYF
TGTGCCAGCAGTCACATAGGGACAGGGAGGGCAGATACGCAGTATTTT
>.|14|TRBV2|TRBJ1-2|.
CASSDWAGRSGYTF
TGTGCCAGCAGTGATTGGGCCGGGAGGAGTGGCTACACCTTC
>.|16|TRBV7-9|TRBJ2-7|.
CASSLIRGRSSYEQYF
TGTGCCAGCAGCCTCATTAGGGGCAGAAGCTCCTACGAGCAGTACTTC
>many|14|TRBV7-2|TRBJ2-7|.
CASSLGLGAYEQYF
TGTGCCAGCAGCTTAGGACTAGGGGCCTACGAGCAGTACTTC
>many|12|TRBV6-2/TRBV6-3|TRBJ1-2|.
CASGELRRSYTF
TGTGCCAGCGGGGAGTTGCGTAGGAGCTACACCTTC
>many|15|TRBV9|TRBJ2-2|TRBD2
CASSVEGGRAGELFF
TGTGCCAGCAGCGTAGAGGGCGGGAGAGCCGGGGAGCTGTTTTTT
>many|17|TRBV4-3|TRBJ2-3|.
CASSSRPTITSTDTQYF
TGCGCCAGCAGCTCTCGACCGACTATAACTAGCACAGATACGCAGTATTTT
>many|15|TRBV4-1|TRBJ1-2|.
CASMDRTTREYGYTF
TGCGCCAGCATGGATAGGACAACAAGGGAATATGGCTACACCTTC
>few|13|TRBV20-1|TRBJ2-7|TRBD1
CSATDRAPYEQYF
TGCAGTGCTACGGACAGGGCCCCATACGAGCAGTACTTC
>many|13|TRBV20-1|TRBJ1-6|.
CSVNRMGSSPLHF
TGCAGTGTGAATAGGATGGGCAGTTCACCCCTCCACTTT
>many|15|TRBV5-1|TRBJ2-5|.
CASSLEVAGLETQYF
TGCGCCAGCAGCTTGGAGGTTGCTGGGCTAGAGACCCAGTACTTC
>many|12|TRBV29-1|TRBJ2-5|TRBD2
CSVGLAGETQYF
TGCAGCGTTGGACTAGCTGGCGAGACCCAGTACTTC
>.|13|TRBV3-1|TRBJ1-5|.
CASSQDGNQPQHF
TGTGCCAGCAGCCAAGACGGCAATCAGCCCCAGCATTTT
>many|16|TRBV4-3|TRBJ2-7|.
CASSQQTPDSSYEQYF
TGCGCCAGCAGCCAGCAGACACCGGACAGTTCCTACGAGCAGTACTTC
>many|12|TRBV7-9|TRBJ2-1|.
CASSRVTDEQFF
TGTGCCAGCAGCCGAGTTACGGATGAGCAGTTCTTC
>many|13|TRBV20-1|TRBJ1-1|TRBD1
CRPGTGTNTEAFF
TGCAGACCGGGGACAGGGACGAACACTGAAGCTTTCTTT
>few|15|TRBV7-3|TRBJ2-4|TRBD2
CASSLTSSGGNIQYF
TGTGCCAGCAGCTTAACGTCCAGCGGGGGAAACATTCAGTACTTC
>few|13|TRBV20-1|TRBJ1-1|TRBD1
CSARPGTGGTAFF
TGCAGTGCTAGGCCGGGGACAGGGGGCACGGCTTTCTTT
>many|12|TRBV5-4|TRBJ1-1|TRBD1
CASSMGQTEAFF
TGTGCCAGCAGCATGGGACAGACTGAAGCTTTCTTT
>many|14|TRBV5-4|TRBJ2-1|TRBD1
CASNTGTGINEQFF
TGTGCCAGCAACACCGGGACAGGGATCAATGAGCAGTTCTTC
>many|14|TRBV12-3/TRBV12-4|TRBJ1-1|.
CASRPRSSGTEAFF
TGTGCCAGCAGGCCTAGGTCCTCGGGGACTGAAGCTTTCTTT
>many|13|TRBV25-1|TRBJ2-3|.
CASSATAADTQYF
TGTGCCAGCAGTGCCACAGCCGCAGATACGCAGTATTTT
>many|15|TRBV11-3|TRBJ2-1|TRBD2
CASSLRLAGRDEQFF
TGTGCCAGCAGCTTACGACTAGCGGGTAGAGATGAGCAGTTCTTC
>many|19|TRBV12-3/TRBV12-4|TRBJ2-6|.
CASSSRRGLVTGGANVLTF
TGTGCCAGCAGTTCTAGGCGGGGGCTAGTCACTGGAGGGGCCAACGTCCTGACTTTC
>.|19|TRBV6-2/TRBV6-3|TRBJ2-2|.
CASSYHRTGRGLLPGELFF
TGTGCCAGCAGTTACCATAGGACAGGTCGGGGACTTTTGCCCGGGGAGCTGTTTTTT
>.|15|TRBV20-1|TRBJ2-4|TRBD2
CSAWTSGLAKNIQYF
TGCAGTGCTTGGACTAGCGGTCTCGCCAAAAACATTCAGTACTTC